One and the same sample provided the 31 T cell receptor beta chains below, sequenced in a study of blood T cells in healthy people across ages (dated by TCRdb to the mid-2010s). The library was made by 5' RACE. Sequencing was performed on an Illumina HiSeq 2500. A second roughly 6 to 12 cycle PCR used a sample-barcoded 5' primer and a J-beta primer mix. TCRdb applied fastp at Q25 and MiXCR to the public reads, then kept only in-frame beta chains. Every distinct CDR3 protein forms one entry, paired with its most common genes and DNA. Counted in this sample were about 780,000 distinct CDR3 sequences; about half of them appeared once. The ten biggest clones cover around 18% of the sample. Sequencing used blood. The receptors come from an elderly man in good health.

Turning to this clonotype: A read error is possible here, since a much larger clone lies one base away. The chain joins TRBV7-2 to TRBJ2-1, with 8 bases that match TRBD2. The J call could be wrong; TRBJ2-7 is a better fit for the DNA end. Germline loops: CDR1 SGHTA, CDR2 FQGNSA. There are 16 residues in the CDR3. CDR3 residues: CASSLGSSGVYNEQYF. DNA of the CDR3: TGTGCCAGCAGCTTAGGTAGTAGCGGGGTTTACAATGAGCAGTACTTC.

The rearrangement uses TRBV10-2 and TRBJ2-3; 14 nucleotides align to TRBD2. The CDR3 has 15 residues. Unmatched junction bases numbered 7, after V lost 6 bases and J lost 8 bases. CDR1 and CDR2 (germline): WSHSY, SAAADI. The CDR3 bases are TGCGCCAGCAGCGGGACTAGCGGGAGTAGGGGTACGCAGTATTTT. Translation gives CASSGTSGSRGTQYF.

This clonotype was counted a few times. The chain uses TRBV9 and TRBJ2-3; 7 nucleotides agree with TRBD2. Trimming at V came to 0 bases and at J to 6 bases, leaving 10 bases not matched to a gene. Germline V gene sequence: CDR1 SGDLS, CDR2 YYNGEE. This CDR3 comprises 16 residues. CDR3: CASSVGNAGELDTQYF. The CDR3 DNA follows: TGTGCCAGCAGCGTAGGTAATGCGGGAGAATTGGATACGCAGTATTTT.

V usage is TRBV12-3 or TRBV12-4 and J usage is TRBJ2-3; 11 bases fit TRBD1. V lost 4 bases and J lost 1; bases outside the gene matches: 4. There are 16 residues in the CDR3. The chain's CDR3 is CASSSPGQGGTDTQYF. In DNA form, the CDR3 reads TGTGCCAGCAGTTCTCCGGGACAGGGGGGCACAGATACGCAGTATTTT.

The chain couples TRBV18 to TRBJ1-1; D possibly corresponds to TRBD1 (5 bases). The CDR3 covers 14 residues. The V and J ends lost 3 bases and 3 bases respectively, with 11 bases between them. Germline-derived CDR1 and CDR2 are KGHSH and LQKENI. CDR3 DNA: TGTGCCAGCTCACCGGACACTTTTTACACTGAAGCTTTCTTT. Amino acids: CASSPDTFYTEAFF.

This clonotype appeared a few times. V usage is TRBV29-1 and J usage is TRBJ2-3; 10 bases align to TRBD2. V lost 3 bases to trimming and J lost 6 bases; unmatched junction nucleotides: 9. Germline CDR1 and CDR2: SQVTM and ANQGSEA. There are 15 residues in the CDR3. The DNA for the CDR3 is TGCAGCGTTGACTCGGCTAGCGGGAGACCTGATACGCAGTATTTT. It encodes CSVDSASGRPDTQYF.

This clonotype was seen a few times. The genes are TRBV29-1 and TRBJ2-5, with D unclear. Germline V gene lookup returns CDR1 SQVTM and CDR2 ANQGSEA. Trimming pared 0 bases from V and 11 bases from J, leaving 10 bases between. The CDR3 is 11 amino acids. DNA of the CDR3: TGCAGCGTTGAAGAGTACAATGAGCAGTACTTC. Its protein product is CSVEEYNEQYF.

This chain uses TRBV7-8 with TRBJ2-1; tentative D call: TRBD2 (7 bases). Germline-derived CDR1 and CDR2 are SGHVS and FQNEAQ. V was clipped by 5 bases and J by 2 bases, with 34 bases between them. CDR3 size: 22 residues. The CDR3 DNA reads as TGTGCCAGCAGCGGTCCCATTTTCGGCTGGCAACTCGGGGGGCGGACCTACAATGAGCAGTTCTTC. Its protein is CASSGPIFGWQLGGRTYNEQFF. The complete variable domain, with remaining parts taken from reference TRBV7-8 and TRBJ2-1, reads GAGVSQSPRYKVAKRGQDVALRCDPISGHVSLFWYQQALGQGPEFLTYFQNEAQLDKSGLPSDRFFAERPEGSVSTLKIQRTQQEDSAVYLCASSGPIFGWQLGGRTYNEQFFGPGTRLTVL.

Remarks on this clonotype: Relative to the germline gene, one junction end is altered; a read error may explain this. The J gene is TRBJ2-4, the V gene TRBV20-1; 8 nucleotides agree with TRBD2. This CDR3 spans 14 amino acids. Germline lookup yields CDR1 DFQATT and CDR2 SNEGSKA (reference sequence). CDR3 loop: CSARAGVAKNIQYF. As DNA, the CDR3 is TGCAGTGCAAGAGCGGGAGTGGCCAAAAACATTCAGTACTTC.

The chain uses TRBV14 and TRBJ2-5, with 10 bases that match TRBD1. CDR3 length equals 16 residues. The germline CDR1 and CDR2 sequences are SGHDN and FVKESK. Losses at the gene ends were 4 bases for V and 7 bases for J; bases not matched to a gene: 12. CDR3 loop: CASSRRDRGGWRTQYF. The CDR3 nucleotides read TGTGCCAGCAGCCGCAGGGACAGGGGCGGTTGGAGGACCCAGTACTTC.

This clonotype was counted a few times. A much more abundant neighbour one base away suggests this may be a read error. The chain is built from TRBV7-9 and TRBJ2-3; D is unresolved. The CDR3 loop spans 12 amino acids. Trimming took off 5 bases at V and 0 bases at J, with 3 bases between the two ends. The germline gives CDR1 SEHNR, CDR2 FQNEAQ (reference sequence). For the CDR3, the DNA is TGTGCCAGCAGCATGAGCACAGATACGCAGTATTTT. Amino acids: CASSMSTDTQYF.

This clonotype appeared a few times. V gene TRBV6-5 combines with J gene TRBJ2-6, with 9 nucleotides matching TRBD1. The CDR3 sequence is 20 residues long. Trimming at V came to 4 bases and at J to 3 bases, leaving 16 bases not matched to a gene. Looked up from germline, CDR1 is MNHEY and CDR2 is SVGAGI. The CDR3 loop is CASSWHSAGQGRVGANVLTF. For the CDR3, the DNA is TGTGCCAGCAGTTGGCACTCGGCGGGACAGGGTCGCGTTGGGGCCAACGTCCTGACTTTC.

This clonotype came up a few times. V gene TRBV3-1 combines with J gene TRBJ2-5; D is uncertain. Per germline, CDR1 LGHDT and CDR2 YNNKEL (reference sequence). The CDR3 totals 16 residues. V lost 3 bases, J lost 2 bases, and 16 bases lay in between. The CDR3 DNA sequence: TGTGCCAGCAGCCAGCTAGGCCCCTCGCAACAAGAGACCCAGTACTTC. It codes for CASSQLGPSQQETQYF.

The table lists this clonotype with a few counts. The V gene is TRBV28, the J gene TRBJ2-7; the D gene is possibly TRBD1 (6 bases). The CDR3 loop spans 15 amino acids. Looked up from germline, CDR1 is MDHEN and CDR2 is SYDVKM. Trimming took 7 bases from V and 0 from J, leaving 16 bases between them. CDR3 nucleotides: TGTGCCAGCACCAATATAAGGGGGAGCTCCTACGAGCAGTACTTC. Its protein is CASTNIRGSSYEQYF.

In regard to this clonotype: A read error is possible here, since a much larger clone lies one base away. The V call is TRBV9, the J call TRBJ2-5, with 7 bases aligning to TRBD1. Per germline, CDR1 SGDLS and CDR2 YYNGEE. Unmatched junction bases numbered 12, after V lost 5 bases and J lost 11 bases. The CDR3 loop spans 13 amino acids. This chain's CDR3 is CASSATGSNEQYF. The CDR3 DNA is TGTGCCAGCAGTGCGACAGGGTCCAATGAGCAGTACTTC.

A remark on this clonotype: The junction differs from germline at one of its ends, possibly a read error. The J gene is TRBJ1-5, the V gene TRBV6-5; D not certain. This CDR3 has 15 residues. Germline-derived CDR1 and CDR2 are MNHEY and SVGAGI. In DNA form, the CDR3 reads TGTGCCACCAGTCGGACGACTTTCGGAAATCAGCCCCAGCATTTT. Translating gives CATSRTTFGNQPQHF.

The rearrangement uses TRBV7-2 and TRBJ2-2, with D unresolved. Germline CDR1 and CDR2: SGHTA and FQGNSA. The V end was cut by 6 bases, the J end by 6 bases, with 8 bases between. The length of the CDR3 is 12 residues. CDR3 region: CASREKPGELFF. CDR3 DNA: TGTGCCAGCAGAGAAAAACCCGGGGAGCTGTTTTTT. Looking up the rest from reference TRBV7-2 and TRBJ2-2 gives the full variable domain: GAGVSQSPSNKVTEKGKDVELRCDPISGHTALYWYRQSLGQGLEFLIYFQGNSAPDKSGLPSDRFSAERTGGSVSTLTIQRTQQEDSAVYLCASREKPGELFFGEGSRLTVL.

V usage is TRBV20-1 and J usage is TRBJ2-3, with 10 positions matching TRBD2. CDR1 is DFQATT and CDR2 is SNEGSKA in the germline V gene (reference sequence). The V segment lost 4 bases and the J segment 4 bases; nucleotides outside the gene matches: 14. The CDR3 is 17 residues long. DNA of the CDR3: TGCAGTGCTATTTTGGCTAGCGGGAGTATTAGGGCAGATACGCAGTATTTT. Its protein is CSAILASGSIRADTQYF.

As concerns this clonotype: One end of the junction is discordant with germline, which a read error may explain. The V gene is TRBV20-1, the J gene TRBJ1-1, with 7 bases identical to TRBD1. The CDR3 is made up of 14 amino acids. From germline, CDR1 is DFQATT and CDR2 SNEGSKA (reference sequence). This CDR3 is CGARTSGGDTEAFF. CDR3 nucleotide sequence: TGCGGTGCTAGGACGTCAGGGGGAGATACTGAAGCTTTCTTT.

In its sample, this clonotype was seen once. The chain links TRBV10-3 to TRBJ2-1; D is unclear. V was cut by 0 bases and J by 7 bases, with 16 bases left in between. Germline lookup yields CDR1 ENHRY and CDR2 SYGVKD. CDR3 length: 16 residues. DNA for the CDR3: TGTGCCATCAGTGAGTCCTTCCTTGGGGAAAAAAATGAGCAGTTCTTC. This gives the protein CAISESFLGEKNEQFF.

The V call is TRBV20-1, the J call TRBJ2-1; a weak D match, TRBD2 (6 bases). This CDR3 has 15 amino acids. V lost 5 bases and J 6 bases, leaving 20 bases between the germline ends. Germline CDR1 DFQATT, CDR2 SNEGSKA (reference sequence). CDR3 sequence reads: CSAQVGSGQRNEQFF. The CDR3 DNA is TGCAGTGCTCAAGTGGGTAGCGGCCAACGCAATGAGCAGTTCTTC.

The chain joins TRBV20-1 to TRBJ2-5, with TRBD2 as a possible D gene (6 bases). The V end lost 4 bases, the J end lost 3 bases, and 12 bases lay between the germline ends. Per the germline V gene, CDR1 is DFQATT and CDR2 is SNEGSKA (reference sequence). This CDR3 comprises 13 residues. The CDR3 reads CSATSSGEETQYF. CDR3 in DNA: TGCAGTGCTACTAGCTCGGGAGAAGAGACCCAGTACTTC.

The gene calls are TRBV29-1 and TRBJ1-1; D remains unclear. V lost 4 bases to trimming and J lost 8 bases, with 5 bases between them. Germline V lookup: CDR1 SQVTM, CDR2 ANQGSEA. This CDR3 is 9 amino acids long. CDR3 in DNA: TGCAGCGTTGGCCGAGAAGCTTTCTTT. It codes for CSVGREAFF.

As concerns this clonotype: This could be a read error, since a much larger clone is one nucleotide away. Written as DNA, the CDR3 is TGTGCCACCAGCAGAGCAGGTTGGGTCGGAGACATTCGGTACTTC. It yields the protein CATSRAGWVGDIRYF. The genes are TRBV15 and TRBJ2-5; no clear D. CDR1 is LNHNV and CDR2 is YYDKDF in the germline V gene (reference sequence). V shed 1 base and J shed 13 bases, with 22 bases lying between them. The CDR3 runs 15 residues.

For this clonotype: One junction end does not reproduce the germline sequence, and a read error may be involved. The CDR3 coding sequence is TGTGCCAGCGGCCAAGAGAGTAGGACTGAAGCTTTCTTT. Protein: CASGQESRTEAFF. The genes are TRBV3-1 and TRBJ1-1, with no clear D. Per germline, CDR1 LGHDT and CDR2 YNNKEL (reference sequence). This CDR3 comprises 13 residues.

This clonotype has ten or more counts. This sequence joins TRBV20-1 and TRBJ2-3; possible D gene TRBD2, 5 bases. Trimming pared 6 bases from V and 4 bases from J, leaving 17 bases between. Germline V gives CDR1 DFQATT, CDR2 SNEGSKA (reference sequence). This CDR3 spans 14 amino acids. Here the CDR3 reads CSAPSSPRSDTQYF. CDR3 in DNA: TGCAGTGCACCATCTAGCCCGAGGTCAGATACGCAGTATTTT.

The CDR3 here is CASSQDQAGGQETQYF. CDR3 sequence (DNA): TGTGCCAGCAGCCAAGACCAAGCGGGGGGCCAAGAGACCCAGTACTTC. J is TRBJ2-5 and V is TRBV14; 9 bases map to TRBD2. V trimming: 0 bases; J trimming: 1 base; junction bases outside the gene matches: 3. The CDR3 length is 16 residues. Germline CDR1 SGHDN, CDR2 FVKESK.

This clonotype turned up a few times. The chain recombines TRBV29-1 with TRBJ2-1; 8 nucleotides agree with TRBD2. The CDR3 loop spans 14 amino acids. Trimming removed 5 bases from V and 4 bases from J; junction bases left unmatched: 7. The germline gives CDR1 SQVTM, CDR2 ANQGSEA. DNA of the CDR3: TGCAGCGTTCCGACTAGCGCGGGTTACAATGAGCAGTTCTTC. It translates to CSVPTSAGYNEQFF.

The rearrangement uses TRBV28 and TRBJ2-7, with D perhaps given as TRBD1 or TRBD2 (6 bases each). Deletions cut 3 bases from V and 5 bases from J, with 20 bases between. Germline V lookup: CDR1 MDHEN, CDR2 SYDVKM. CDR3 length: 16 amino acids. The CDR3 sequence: CASSLGDGGLKDEQYF. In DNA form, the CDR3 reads TGTGCCAGCAGTTTGGGGGACGGGGGCCTGAAGGACGAGCAGTACTTC. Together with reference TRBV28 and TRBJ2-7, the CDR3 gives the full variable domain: DVKVTQSSRYLVKRTGEKVFLECVQDMDHENMFWYRQDPGLGLRLIYFSYDVKMKEKGDIPEGYSVSREKKERFSLILESASTNQTSMYLCASSLGDGGLKDEQYFGPGTRLTVT.

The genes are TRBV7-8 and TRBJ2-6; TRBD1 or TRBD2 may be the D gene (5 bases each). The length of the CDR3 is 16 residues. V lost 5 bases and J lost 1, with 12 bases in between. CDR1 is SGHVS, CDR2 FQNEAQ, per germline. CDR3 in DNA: TGTGCCAGCAGCCCAGTGGGGGAATCTGGGGCCAACGTCCTGACTTTC. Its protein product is CASSPVGESGANVLTF.

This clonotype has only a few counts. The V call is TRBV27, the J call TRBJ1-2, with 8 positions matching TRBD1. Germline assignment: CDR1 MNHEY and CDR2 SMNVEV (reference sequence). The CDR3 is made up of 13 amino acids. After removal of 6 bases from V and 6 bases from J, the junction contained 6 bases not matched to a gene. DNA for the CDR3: TGTGCCAGCAGAAGAGGACAGGGAGATGGCTACACCTTC. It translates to CASRRGQGDGYTF.